Below are 27 T cell receptor beta chains sequenced from a single sample in a study of cytomegalovirus exposure and HLA in healthy donors. The PCR ran on 60 Vbeta and 13 Jbeta primers. Some clones are missing from TCRdb's copy, which holds only in-frame ones; the method was immunoSEQ multiplex PCR. The repertoire holds 150,000 or so clones, with approximately 80% as singletons. Sequences were obtained from PBMCs. These TCRs come from a woman between 40 and 55 years old in good health and CMV-seronegative.

The V and J genes are TRBV6-5 and TRBJ2-5; tentatively, D is TRBD2 (6 bases). CDR3 length equals 14 residues. The V and J ends lost 0 bases and 4 bases respectively, with 9 bases between them. Germline V lookup: CDR1 MNHEY, CDR2 SVGAGI. The CDR3 DNA reads as TGTGCCAGCAGTTACTCGAGGGGAGGAGAGACCCAGTACTTC. Its translation: CASSYSRGGETQYF.

The table lists this clone with a count of one. This chain joins TRBV5-8 and TRBJ1-5; 8 positions agree with TRBD1. The CDR3 loop spans 17 amino acids. Trimming at V came to 5 bases and at J to 2 bases, leaving 12 bases not matched to a gene. Germline loops: CDR1 SGHTS, CDR2 YDEGEE. The DNA for the CDR3 is TGTGCCAGCAGGGATCCTCAGGGGGCGCTGGGCAATCAGCCCCAGCATTTT. This codes for CASRDPQGALGNQPQHF.

This chain uses TRBV27 with TRBJ2-5; no definite D call. CDR1 MNHEY and CDR2 SMNVEV come from the germline V gene (reference sequence). This CDR3 spans 12 amino acids. Trimming left V 4 bases short and J 5 bases short, with 8 bases between. CDR3 in amino acids: CASSSTLETQYF. CDR3 DNA sequence: TGTGCCAGCAGTTCTACTTTGGAGACCCAGTACTTC.

The genes are TRBV6-5 and TRBJ2-7; 10 bases map to TRBD1. J gave up 3 bases and V 7 bases, and 6 bases lay outside the gene matches. Germline V gene data show CDR1 as MNHEY and CDR2 as SVGAGI. The CDR3 consists of 14 residues. CDR3: CASTMTGGNYEQYF. CDR3 in DNA: TGTGCCAGCACTATGACAGGGGGCAACTACGAGCAGTACTTC.

The chain joins TRBV7-2 to TRBJ1-2; 9 bases align to TRBD1. Germline assignment: CDR1 SGHTA and CDR2 FQGNSA. V trimming: 5 bases; J trimming: 5 bases; junction bases outside the gene matches: 15. CDR3 length: 17 amino acids. In DNA, the CDR3 is TGTGCCAGCAGCCCCCCGGGACAGGGCTCTCCACCGTATGGCTACACCTTC. It codes for CASSPPGQGSPPYGYTF.

This rearrangement joins TRBV6-1 to TRBJ1-5, with 7 bases aligning to TRBD1. This CDR3 contains 16 residues. The ends lost 2 bases at V and 0 bases at J; junction bases unmatched: 4. CDR1 and CDR2 (germline): MNHNS, SASEGT. The CDR3: CASSESGGFSNQPQHF. In DNA form, the CDR3 reads TGTGCCAGCAGTGAATCAGGGGGATTTAGCAATCAGCCCCAGCATTTT.

The rearrangement uses TRBV11-3 and TRBJ1-1; possible D gene TRBD1, 6 bases. This CDR3 has 12 amino acids. The ends were cut back, 2 bases at V and 8 bases at J, with 9 bases in the middle. CDR1 SGHNT and CDR2 YENEEA come from the germline V gene. CDR3 DNA: TGTGCCAGCAGCTTATTTGGACAGGAAGCTTTCTTT. It is translated as CASSLFGQEAFF.

The V call is TRBV6-5, the J call TRBJ2-7; D perhaps matches TRBD2 (5 bases). The germline V gene encodes CDR1 MNHEY and CDR2 SVGAGI. CDR3 length: 14 residues. Trimming cost V 6 bases and J 0 bases, with 12 bases left between them. CDR3 DNA sequence: TGTGCCAGCAGCCCTCTAGGGAGCTCCTACGAGCAGTACTTC. Its translation is CASSPLGSSYEQYF.

The V gene is TRBV5-1, the J gene TRBJ2-5; D might be TRBD2 (6 bases). TRBJ2-7 matches the DNA end more closely, so the J call is doubtful. The germline gives CDR1 SGHRS, CDR2 YFSETQ. CDR3 size: 15 residues. For the CDR3, the DNA is TGCGCCAGCAGTCGGTTCGGGGGTAATACCTACGAGCAGTACTTC. Its translation: CASSRFGGNTYEQYF.

This clone was observed a handful of times. The J gene is TRBJ2-7, the V gene TRBV2; 11 bases match TRBD1. CDR1 and CDR2 from the germline V gene are SNHLY and FYNNEI. V shed 6 bases, J shed 3 bases, and the junction held 4 bases outside the gene matches. The CDR3 spans 14 residues. The CDR3 bases are TGTGCCAGCAGCCCGGGACAGGGGGACTACGAGCAGTACTTC. This codes for CASSPGQGDYEQYF.

The table lists this clone with a few counts. The V gene is TRBV7-2, the J gene TRBJ2-1; the D is unclear. Germline V gives CDR1 SGHTA, CDR2 FQGNSA. The CDR3 length is 12 residues. The ends were cut back, 3 bases at V and 8 bases at J, with 8 bases in the middle. CDR3 protein: CASSFKLDEQFF. CDR3 nucleotide sequence: TGTGCCAGCAGCTTTAAACTCGATGAGCAGTTCTTC.

The chain is built from TRBV28 and TRBJ1-6; 9 positions match TRBD1. The length of the CDR3 is 15 residues. The J segment lost 10 bases and the V segment lost 5 bases, leaving 9 bases of the junction unmatched. Germline V gene sequence: CDR1 MDHEN, CDR2 SYDVKM. The CDR3 coding sequence is TGTGCCAGCAGTGGGGGACAGGGTTATGGGTCACCCCTCCACTTT. Translation gives CASSGGQGYGSPLHF.

V gene TRBV27 combines with J gene TRBJ1-1; D is perhaps TRBD1 (5 bases). Germline V gene data show CDR1 as MNHEY and CDR2 as SMNVEV (reference sequence). CDR3 length: 14 amino acids. Deletions cut 2 bases from V and 1 base from J, with 8 bases between. DNA for the CDR3: TGTGCCAGCAGTTTACCCGACAGGAACACTGAAGCTTTCTTT. Translation: CASSLPDRNTEAFF.

The chain employs TRBV27 and TRBJ2-5; D gene ambiguous. CDR3 length equals 11 residues. With 7 bases removed from V and 4 bases from J, the gap between germline ends came to 7 bases. In germline, CDR1 is MNHEY, CDR2 SMNVEV (reference sequence). CDR3 coding DNA: TGTGCCAGCATCCTCCGAGAGACCCAGTACTTC. It yields the protein CASILRETQYF.

The rearrangement uses TRBV7-2 and TRBJ2-7; 11 bases agree with TRBD1. CDR3 length: 16 amino acids. The junction had 9 bases not matched to a gene; V was cut back by 5 bases and J by 3 bases. Germline-derived CDR1 and CDR2 are SGHTA and FQGNSA. The CDR3 loop reads CASSPRPGTGGYEQYF. CDR3 nucleotides: TGTGCCAGCAGCCCCCGTCCCGGGACAGGGGGCTACGAGCAGTACTTC.

The J gene is TRBJ2-7, the V gene TRBV5-4; D perhaps matches TRBD2 (5 bases). Trimming removed 4 bases from V and 3 bases from J, with 14 bases in between. CDR1 and CDR2 from the germline V gene are SGHNT and YYREEE (reference sequence). The CDR3 covers 14 residues. The CDR3 here is CASSGGIEVYEQYF. CDR3 in DNA: TGTGCCAGCAGCGGAGGAATAGAAGTCTACGAGCAGTACTTC. The complete variable domain, with remaining parts taken from reference TRBV5-4 and TRBJ2-7, reads ETGVTQSPTHLIKTRGQQVTLRCSSQSGHNTVSWYQQALGQGPQFIFQYYREEENGRGNFPPRFSGLQFPNYSSELNVNALELDDSALYLCASSGGIEVYEQYFGPGTRLTVT.

This clone has only a few counts. The V gene is TRBV19, the J gene TRBJ1-1; the D gene is possibly TRBD1 (5 bases). Germline values: CDR1 LNHDA, CDR2 SQIVND (reference sequence). The V and J ends lost 3 bases and 7 bases respectively, with 15 bases between them. The CDR3 is 14 residues long. The CDR3 DNA follows: TGTGCCAGTAGTATTTACAGGAGAGCAAATGAAGCTTTCTTT. Protein: CASSIYRRANEAFF.

The J gene is TRBJ2-6, the V gene TRBV6-1; a possible D gene is TRBD1 (6 bases). This CDR3 comprises 13 residues. Germline V lookup: CDR1 MNHNS, CDR2 SASEGT. The CDR3, as DNA: TGTGGGACAGCCTTCTCTGGGGCCAACGTCCTGACTTTC. Translated, it gives CGTAFSGANVLTF.

The chain employs TRBV4-1 and TRBJ1-2; 9 bases match TRBD1. Unmatched junction bases numbered 4, after V lost 3 bases and J lost 2 bases. Germline V lookup: CDR1 MGHRA, CDR2 YSYEKL. This CDR3 is 15 amino acids long. In DNA, the CDR3 is TGCGCCAGCAGCCAGACCGGGACAGGGAACTATGGCTACACCTTC. Its translation: CASSQTGTGNYGYTF.

This clone was detected a few times. As DNA, the CDR3 is TGTGCCAGCAGCCGATATGAACTATACAGCACAGATACGCAGTATTTT. It yields the protein CASSRYELYSTDTQYF. The rearrangement links TRBV5-6 to TRBJ2-3; D is ambiguous. The CDR3 loop spans 16 amino acids. Between the trimmed V and J ends, which lost 4 bases and 0 bases, there was a span of 15 bases. Looked up from germline, CDR1 is SGHDT and CDR2 is YYEEEE.

This chain links TRBV6-1 with TRBJ1-1; D unresolved. This CDR3 region has 12 residues. Germline V gene lookup returns CDR1 MNHNS and CDR2 SASEGT. Trimming removed 8 bases from V and 4 bases from J, with 11 bases in between. CDR3 sequence (DNA): TGTGCCAGCCGGGGAATGGGCACTGAAGCTTTCTTT. Its protein product is CASRGMGTEAFF.

This chain connects TRBV10-3 to TRBJ1-3, with D possibly being TRBD1 (6 bases). CDR3 length: 14 residues. Trimming pared 11 bases from V and 3 bases from J, leaving 17 bases between. Germline CDR1 reads ENHRY; CDR2 reads SYGVKD. CDR3 nucleotides: TGTGCCGCCAGGGGTCCCATCAGTGGAAACACCATATATTTT. Protein: CAARGPISGNTIYF.

The chain uses TRBV6-5 and TRBJ2-7; TRBD1 matches 11 bases. This CDR3 comprises 15 residues. V gave up 7 bases and J gave up 4 bases; unmatched junction bases: 9. Germline CDR1 MNHEY, CDR2 SVGAGI. CDR3 sequence: CASTARGQGVYEQYF. CDR3 in DNA: TGTGCCAGCACAGCCAGGGGACAGGGGGTTTACGAGCAGTACTTC.

J is TRBJ2-7 and V is TRBV10-3; possible D gene TRBD1, 7 bases. Trimming took off 6 bases at V and 7 bases at J, with 19 bases between the two ends. This CDR3 is 14 amino acids long. Germline V gene sequence: CDR1 ENHRY, CDR2 SYGVKD. CDR3 residues: CAISPAEGAREQYF. In DNA form, the CDR3 reads TGTGCCATCAGCCCCGCGGAGGGGGCGCGGGAGCAGTACTTC.

The chain has TRBV28 and TRBJ2-2, with D possibly being TRBD2 (5 bases). There are 11 residues in the CDR3. In germline, CDR1 is MDHEN, CDR2 SYDVKM. The V end lost 10 bases, the J end lost 6 bases, and 9 bases lay between the germline ends. The CDR3, as DNA: TGTGCCACCGGGGAAGCCGGGGAGCTGTTTTTT. Protein: CATGEAGELFF.

The J gene is TRBJ1-6, the V gene TRBV9, with TRBD1 as a possible D gene (5 bases). The CDR3 loop spans 15 amino acids. CDR1 and CDR2 from the germline V gene are SGDLS and YYNGEE. The V end was cut by 4 bases, the J end by 8 bases, with 16 bases between. CDR3 coding DNA: TGTGCCAGCAGCTCCTCGGGTGGGGGGTATTCACCCCTCCACTTT. Protein sequence: CASSSSGGGYSPLHF.

The rearrangement uses TRBV7-9 and TRBJ1-1; maybe TRBD1 (5 bases). The CDR3 runs 14 residues. Germline-derived CDR1 and CDR2 are SEHNR and FQNEAQ (reference sequence). Trimming pared 7 bases from V and 3 bases from J, leaving 15 bases between. The CDR3: CASMQAGRDTEAFF. CDR3 DNA sequence: TGTGCCAGCATGCAAGCGGGACGGGACACTGAAGCTTTCTTT.